These 17 T cell receptor beta chains were sequenced from one sample in a study of blood T cells in healthy people across ages. Next came a second PCR, run for roughly 6 to 11 cycles, which used a sample-barcoded 5' primer along with a J-beta primer mix. Each CDR3 protein is one row after TCRdb ran MiXCR on the 5' RACE reads. The sample holds 1.4 million or so distinct CDR3 sequences; less than 45% are singletons and the top ten take around 4%. The sequenced sample consisted of blood. The receptors were sampled from a woman aged 18-29 years in good health.

V usage is TRBV7-2 and J usage is TRBJ1-2; D gene ambiguous. Trimming took off 5 bases at V and 4 bases at J, with 14 bases between the two ends. Germline CDR1 SGHTA, CDR2 FQGNSA. This CDR3 has 14 amino acids. The DNA for the CDR3 is TGTGCCAGCAGCCCAACTCTTGGGTTCTATGGCTACACCTTC. This translates into CASSPTLGFYGYTF.

The rearrangement joins TRBV28 to TRBJ2-2, with D perhaps matching TRBD2 (6 bases). Germline V gives CDR1 MDHEN, CDR2 SYDVKM. The CDR3 is 13 amino acids. The V end lost 6 bases, the J end lost 9 bases, and 14 bases lay between the germline ends. The CDR3 sequence: CASSSTGDRELFF. The CDR3, as DNA: TGTGCCAGCAGCAGTACGGGAGATCGGGAGCTGTTTTTT.

This clonotype was counted a few times. The J gene is TRBJ1-5, the V gene TRBV3-1; 8 bases map to TRBD1. Losses at the gene ends were 0 bases for V and 0 bases for J; bases not matched to a gene: 4. Germline V gene data show CDR1 as LGHDT and CDR2 as YNNKEL (reference sequence). This CDR3 is built from 17 residues. The CDR3 region is CASSQDDRGYSNQPQHF. For the CDR3, the DNA is TGTGCCAGCAGCCAAGACGACAGGGGATATAGCAATCAGCCCCAGCATTTT.

This clonotype has a handful of counts. V gene TRBV7-2 combines with J gene TRBJ2-3; TRBD2 aligns across 7 bases. Germline-derived CDR1 and CDR2 are SGHTA and FQGNSA. The CDR3 covers 15 residues. V was pared by 1 base and J by 3 bases, with 4 bases of the junction left unmatched. CDR3 loop: CASSLGDYSTDTQYF. In nucleotides, the CDR3 is TGTGCCAGCAGCTTAGGGGACTATTCGACAGATACGCAGTATTTT.

This clonotype was counted a few times. The V and J genes are TRBV20-1 and TRBJ2-5; D is ambiguous. Germline CDR1 reads DFQATT; CDR2 reads SNEGSKA (reference sequence). The V end was cut by 4 bases, the J end by 0 bases, with 12 bases between. The CDR3 extends over 14 amino acids. CDR3 residues: CSATTLGHQETQYF. The CDR3 DNA reads as TGCAGTGCTACCACCCTAGGACACCAAGAGACCCAGTACTTC.

The chain couples TRBV28 to TRBJ2-1; maybe TRBD2 (6 bases). CDR1 and CDR2 from the germline V gene are MDHEN and SYDVKM. V lost 5 bases to trimming and J lost 6 bases, with 20 bases between them. There are 16 residues in the CDR3. The chain's CDR3 is CASSQRLVRLSNEQFF. DNA of the CDR3: TGTGCCAGCAGTCAAAGACTAGTCCGGCTCTCCAATGAGCAGTTCTTC.

This clonotype was recorded only once. One junction end does not reproduce the germline sequence, and a read error may be involved. The V and J genes are TRBV7-9 and TRBJ2-6; TRBD1 matches at 9 bases. The CDR3 covers 17 residues. Germline loops: CDR1 SEHNR, CDR2 FQNEAQ (reference sequence). Written as DNA, the CDR3 is TGCGCCAGCAGCCGGGACAGGGAATTCTCTGGGGCCAACGTCCTGACTTTC. This encodes CASSRDREFSGANVLTF. The whole variable domain, filled in from reference TRBV7-9 and TRBJ2-6, reads DTGVSQNPRHKITKRGQNVTFRCDPISEHNRLYWYRQTLGQGPEFLTYFQNEAQLEKSRLLSDRFSAERPKGSFSTLEIQRTEQGDSAMYLCASSRDREFSGANVLTFGAGSRLTVL.

The chain employs TRBV2 and TRBJ1-1; possible D gene TRBD1, 6 bases. Germline V gene lookup returns CDR1 SNHLY and CDR2 FYNNEI. Trimming took off 6 bases at V and 0 bases at J, with 17 bases between the two ends. This CDR3 is built from 16 residues. CDR3 sequence reads: CASRPGQTGMNTEAFF. In DNA, the CDR3 is TGTGCCAGCAGACCAGGACAGACCGGAATGAACACTGAAGCTTTCTTT.

In the case of this clonotype: At one boundary the junction diverges from the germline segment, which might be a read error. The genes are TRBV28 and TRBJ2-3; possibly TRBD1 for D (5 bases). CDR1 is MDHEN and CDR2 is SYDVKM in the germline V gene. There are 12 residues in the CDR3. CDR3 sequence (DNA): TGTGCCAGCAGCTGGAGCACAGGTACGCAGTATTTT. Amino acids: CASSWSTGTQYF.

This clonotype was observed a few times. V and J are TRBV4-3 and TRBJ1-1; 9 bases are a match to TRBD1. The V and J ends lost 3 bases and 5 bases, in that order; junction bases with no gene match: 4. Per the germline V gene, CDR1 is LGHNA and CDR2 is YSLEER. This CDR3 contains 14 residues. Here the CDR3 DNA reads TGCGCCAGCAGCCACCGGGACAGGGCTACTGAAGCTTTCTTT. This gives the protein CASSHRDRATEAFF.

CDR3 bases: TGCAGCGTTGAAGCTCTGATGAACACTGAAGCTTTCTTT. Translated, it gives CSVEALMNTEAFF. The chain has TRBV29-1 and TRBJ1-1; no definite D call. The CDR3 totals 13 residues. V gave up 1 base and J gave up 0 bases, with 6 bases separating them. Germline V lookup: CDR1 SQVTM, CDR2 ANQGSEA.

The V and J genes are TRBV25-1 and TRBJ2-5, with D perhaps assigned TRBD1 or TRBD2 (6 bases each). This CDR3 has 21 amino acids. The ends were cut back, 6 bases at V and 0 bases at J, with 32 bases in the middle. Per germline, CDR1 MGHDK and CDR2 SYGVNS. This chain's CDR3 is CASRTFRLWGAKRGYQETQYF. The CDR3 region has the DNA TGTGCCAGCAGAACTTTCAGGTTATGGGGGGCAAAAAGAGGATACCAAGAGACCCAGTACTTC.

This clonotype was detected a few times. The chain combines TRBV12-3 or TRBV12-4 with TRBJ2-1, with TRBD2 as a possible D gene (6 bases). The V end was cut by 5 bases, the J end by 9 bases, with 23 bases between. The CDR3 spans 16 residues. DNA of the CDR3: TGTGCCAGCAGTGCCCGGACTACTATAGGATTCATTGAGCAGTTCTTC. It is translated as CASSARTTIGFIEQFF.

With regard to this clonotype: The junction differs from germline at one of its ends, possibly a read error. The chain joins TRBV7-2 to TRBJ2-3, with 15 nucleotides matching TRBD2. Germline V CDR1 and CDR2: SGHTA, FQGNSA. The length of the CDR3 is 17 residues. CDR3 coding DNA: TGTGCCAGCAGCCTAGCCGGACTAGCGGGGGGGGTAGATACGCAGTATTTT. Protein product: CASSLAGLAGGVDTQYF.

There are a few counts of this clonotype. The chain joins TRBV6-5 to TRBJ2-5; 8 nucleotides match TRBD1. Per the germline V gene, CDR1 is MNHEY and CDR2 is SVGAGI. V lost 6 bases to trimming and J lost 2 bases; unmatched junction nucleotides: 8. The CDR3 totals 15 residues. CDR3 protein: CASSTRDRLQETQYF. The CDR3 DNA reads TGTGCCAGCAGCACGAGGGACAGGCTACAAGAGACCCAGTACTTC.

The genes are TRBV21-1 and TRBJ1-1. TRBV21-1 represents a pseudogene. The CDR3 is 17 amino acids. As DNA, the CDR3 is TGTGCCAATCTTATGATCAGGTCTGGCAAGTACGGCACTGAAGCTTTCTTT. Translated: CANLMIRSGKYGTEAFF.

The chain couples TRBV12-3 or TRBV12-4 to TRBJ2-5, with D perhaps given as TRBD1 or TRBD2 (5 bases each). The J call is uncertain, as TRBJ2-1 better fits the DNA end. CDR3 length: 14 amino acids. The DNA of the CDR3 is TGTGCCAGCAGTTTTTCAGGGACCCAAGAGACCCAGTTCTTC. Translating gives CASSFSGTQETQFF.